The rows below give T cell receptor beta chains drawn from one sample of a study of shared clonotypes between healthy human individuals. TCRdb keeps only in-frame clones here, not all; method: immunoSEQ multiplex PCR. This table holds about 700,000 clones, 92% found once. Sequenced sample: naive CD8+ T cells sorted from blood. The receptors originated from a man younger than 45 in good health. Each CDR3 is given with its conserved first and last residue. A D gene is named only where the DNA matches it firmly. Some rows mark clone size as missing; the rest say once, few, many or name a class of expanded clone.

TRBJ2-2 | 17 | TRBD2 | - | TRBV11-2 | CASSLDPGRGDTGELFF | TGTGCCAGCAGCTTAGACCCCGGGAGGGGTGACACCGGGGAGCTGTTTTTT
TRBJ2-7 | 16 | TRBD2 | - | TRBV5-3 | CASLAGTRVSAYEQYF | TGTGCCAGCCTGGCCGGGACTAGAGTATCTGCCTACGAGCAGTACTTC
TRBJ2-5 | 18 | TRBD2 | - | TRBV27 | CASSLLSSGGPRQETQYF | TGTGCCAGCAGTTTACTCTCTAGCGGAGGACCTCGCCAAGAGACCCAGTACTTC
TRBJ2-1 | 14 | TRBD2 | - | TRBV28 | CASSLGLAVNEQFF | TGTGCCAGCAGTTTGGGGCTAGCGGTCAATGAGCAGTTCTTC
TRBJ2-1 | 15 | - | few | TRBV7-9 | CASSLASGRLNEQFF | TGTGCCAGCAGCTTAGCTAGCGGCAGGCTCAATGAGCAGTTCTTC
TRBJ2-1 | 18 | TRBD2 | - | TRBV29-1 | CSVEWEAEPGLASRRQFF | TGCAGCGTTGAATGGGAAGCCGAACCGGGACTAGCGTCAAGGAGGCAGTTCTTC
TRBJ2-7 | 14 | TRBD2 | - | TRBV6-1 | CASSASGPFYEQYF | TGTGCCAGCAGTGCTAGCGGGCCTTTCTACGAGCAGTACTTC
TRBJ2-7 | 12 | - | - | TRBV2 | CASSLETYEQYF | TGTGCCAGCAGTCTCGAGACCTACGAGCAGTACTTC
TRBJ2-7 | 12 | - | - | TRBV15 | CATSRRMAEQYF | TGTGCCACCAGCAGGAGGATGGCCGAGCAGTACTTC
TRBJ2-7 | 14 | - | - | TRBV6-1 | CASSPSGVRYEQYF | TGTGCCAGCAGTCCCTCAGGGGTGCGGTACGAGCAGTACTTC
TRBJ2-2 | 17 | TRBD2 | - | TRBV11-2 | CASSLAGLLGRAGELFF | TGTGCCAGCAGCTTAGCGGGGCTGCTGGGGAGGGCCGGGGAGCTGTTTTTT
TRBJ1-2 | 12 | - | - | TRBV27 | CASKARAGGYTF | TGTGCCAGCAAGGCCAGGGCGGGTGGCTACACCTTC
TRBJ2-3 | 15 | TRBD1 | - | TRBV6-5 | CASRSGQGETDTQYF | TGTGCCAGCAGATCAGGACAGGGGGAAACAGATACGCAGTATTTT
TRBJ2-5 | 15 | TRBD2 | - | TRBV9 | CASSVENSGRETQYF | TGTGCCAGCAGCGTAGAAAATAGCGGGAGGGAGACCCAGTACTTC
TRBJ2-5 | 14 | - | - | TRBV4-1 | CASSQDWAVETQYF | TGCGCCAGCAGCCAAGATTGGGCAGTGGAGACCCAGTACTTC
TRBJ2-7 | 16 | - | once | TRBV7-9 | CASSLAQGPSPYEQYF | TGTGCCAGCAGCTTAGCCCAGGGTCCCTCTCCCTACGAGCAGTACTTC
TRBJ2-1 | 21 | TRBD2 | - | TRBV9 | CASSVGLRGLAGVGRYNEQFF | TGTGCCAGCAGCGTAGGTCTCCGGGGACTAGCGGGAGTGGGTCGCTACAATGAGCAGTTCTTC
TRBJ2-7 | 16 | - | - | TRBV7-8 | CASSLSFKTEYYEQYF | TGTGCCAGCAGCTTATCGTTTAAGACGGAATACTACGAGCAGTACTTC
TRBJ2-7 | 14 | TRBD1 | - | TRBV7-6 | CASSGGQGGYEQYF | TGTGCCAGCAGCGGAGGACAGGGTGGTTACGAGCAGTACTTC
TRBJ2-7 | 12 | TRBD2 | - | TRBV7-9 | CASSSAGSEQYF | TGTGCCAGCAGCTCAGCGGGGTCCGAGCAGTACTTC
TRBJ2-1 | 15 | - | - | TRBV7-9 | CASSLELAANNEQFF | TGTGCCAGCAGCTTAGAACTAGCAGCAAACAATGAGCAGTTCTTC
TRBJ2-7 | 16 | TRBD2 | - | TRBV10-1 | CASSSGLAGSFYEQYF | TGCGCCAGCAGCTCAGGACTAGCGGGATCCTTTTACGAGCAGTACTTC
TRBJ2-7 | 16 | TRBD1 | - | TRBV6-4 | CASSDFGTGLSYEQYF | TGTGCCAGCAGTGACTTCGGGACAGGCCTTTCCTACGAGCAGTACTTC
TRBJ2-1 | 16 | TRBD2 | - | TRBV7-2 | CASSSPWREGLHEQFF | TGTGCCAGCAGCTCCCCCTGGCGGGAGGGCCTCCATGAGCAGTTCTTC
TRBJ2-7 | 12 | - | - | TRBV7-6 | CASSMGAYEQYF | TGTGCCAGCTCCATGGGGGCATACGAGCAGTACTTC
TRBJ2-3 | 15 | TRBD1 | - | TRBV10-1 | CASSGGQEHTDTQYF | TGCGCCAGCAGTGGGGGACAGGAGCACACAGATACGCAGTATTTT
TRBJ2-1 | 14 | - | - | TRBV29-1 | CSVEDQVPYNEQFF | TGCAGCGTTGAAGATCAAGTGCCCTACAATGAGCAGTTCTTC
TRBJ2-1 | 14 | - | - | TRBV13 | CASSLGRIYNEQFF | TGTGCCAGCAGCTTAGGACGTATTTACAATGAGCAGTTCTTC
TRBJ2-7 | 14 | - | few | TRBV28 | CASSFPLPGYEQYF | TGTGCCAGCAGTTTCCCTCTCCCGGGGTACGAGCAGTACTTC
TRBJ2-1 | 15 | TRBD2 | - | TRBV27 | CASSSYSGLTDEQFF | TGTGCCAGCAGCAGCTATAGCGGGCTGACGGATGAGCAGTTCTTC
TRBJ1-1 | 14 | TRBD1 | - | TRBV4-1 | CASSLDRGWTEAFF | TGCGCCAGCAGCCTTGACAGGGGCTGGACTGAAGCTTTCTTT
TRBJ2-7 | 14 | - | many | TRBV27 | CASSLKGQFYEQYF | TGTGCCAGCAGTTTAAAAGGACAGTTCTACGAGCAGTACTTC
TRBJ2-1 | 13 | - | - | TRBV11-2 | CASSLREWNEQFF | TGTGCCAGCAGTCTTCGGGAGTGGAATGAGCAGTTCTTC
TRBJ2-3 | 14 | - | - | TRBV6-1 | CASSELSGAHTQYF | TGTGCCAGCAGTGAACTCTCTGGGGCGCATACGCAGTATTTT
TRBJ2-7 | 14 | - | once | TRBV16 | CASSQGTRSYEQYF | TGTGCCAGCAGCCAAGGGACCCGCTCCTACGAGCAGTACTTC